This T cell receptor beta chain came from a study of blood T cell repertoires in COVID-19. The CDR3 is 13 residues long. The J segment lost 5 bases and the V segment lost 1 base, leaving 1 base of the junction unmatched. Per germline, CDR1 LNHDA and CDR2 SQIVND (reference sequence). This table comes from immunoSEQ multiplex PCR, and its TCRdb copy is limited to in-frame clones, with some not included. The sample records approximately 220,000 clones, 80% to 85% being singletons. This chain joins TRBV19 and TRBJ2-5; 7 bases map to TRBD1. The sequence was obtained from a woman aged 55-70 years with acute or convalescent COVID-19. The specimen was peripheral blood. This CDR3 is CASSIGGQETQYF. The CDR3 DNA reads TGTGCCAGTAGTATAGGGGGACAGGAGACCCAGTACTTC.